The clone carrying this TCR beta chain was seen only once. Its antigen is not known. This entry belongs to a study of T-cell memory formation after mild COVID-19. Study overall: TCR clusters largely stayed donor specific.

Study results and caveats: Pre-infection memory already had some responding clones, implying cross-reactive memory joined.

TCRdb reanalysed the 5' RACE reads using MiXCR and keeps one entry per CDR3 protein. The table has roughly 200,000 distinct CDR3 sequences, over 9% seen once; the top ten hold 3% to 4%. The germline V gene has CDR1 MGHDK and CDR2 SYGVNS. Trimming shortened V by 3 bases and J by 12 bases, and 14 bases separated the two germline ends. The length of the CDR3 is 12 residues. This TCR derives from a man younger than 35 who had mild COVID-19 (a few samples of this study predate the infection). Cell type and time point are not known. Material: PBMCs or a T cell subset sorted from them (not recorded which). The genes are TRBV25-1 and TRBJ1-2; D gene uncertain. CDR3 amino acids: CASSDYRDVDTF. The CDR3 DNA sequence: TGTGCCAGCAGTGACTACCGGGATGTCGACACCTTC.